This T cell receptor beta chain is drawn from a study of T cells after posttransplantation cyclophosphamide. Treatment was busulfan-fludarabine conditioning, a marrow graft, and cyclophosphamide on days +3 and +4. CDR1 is WNHNN, CDR2 SYGVQD, per germline (reference sequence). V lost 2 bases to trimming and J lost 5 bases, with 15 bases between them. The CDR3 covers 16 residues. A word on this clone: The target antigen is unknown.

Study-level points and caveats: Recipient CMV seropositivity and CMV reactivation strongly tracked TRB clonality.

TCRdb keeps only in-frame clones here, not all; method: immunoSEQ multiplex PCR. The data contain just under 20,000 clones, roughly 90% of them singletons. This material consisted of PBMCs, taken after allogeneic stem cell transplant with posttransplant cyclophosphamide. This sequence was found in a female patient in her 40s who received an allogeneic stem cell transplant from a related donor, was CMV-positive, and had no GVHD. The T cells may partly be graft donor cells. This sequence joins TRBV10-1 and TRBJ2-2, with a tentative D call TRBD2 (5 bases). The CDR3 sequence: CASSEKTFTGTGELFF. CDR3 DNA: TGCGCCAGCAGTGAGAAAACCTTTACGGGGACCGGGGAGCTGTTTTTT.